Reported below is one T cell receptor beta chain. This clone was found once. It lacks a known antigen. An end of the junction does not agree with germline; a read error may underlie this. The CDR3 regions of human TCRbeta chains were analyzed by immunosequencing. Per the authors' processing: TCRs in the repertoires were compared against a reference library of SARS-CoV-2-specific TCRs that had been generated with the MIRA antigen-specificity platform. Breadth meant the fraction of unique TCRs that were SARS-CoV-2-associated, whereas depth meant the fraction of total T cells that were SARS-CoV-2-associated. Using the MIRA data, each spike-specific TCR was assigned both to the spike region to which the TCR was reactive and to a CD4 or CD8 class. Log10-transformed breadth and depth values were compared by one-way ANOVA with Sidak's multiple comparisons tests. TCRdb mirrors the immuneACCESS table, restricted to in-frame sequences. Some clones are absent from its copies; in checked studies, under half trace to an unresolved V gene, and the reason for the others is unknown. V and J calls and clone size are those listed in that table; D and trimming were worked out from the DNA. The sample table shows fewer than 150,000 clones, and 93% are seen once. The ten largest clones take up approximately 3.1% of the sample.

The data are from a study of T cell responses to AZD1222 COVID-19 vaccine (dated by TCRdb to the early 2020s). About the study as a whole: Because spike-specific TCR depth and breadth did not differ between the two schedules, AZD1222 recipients who got a second dose at roughly 4 weeks were pooled with those who got a second dose at roughly 12 weeks. A total of just over 230 trial participants underwent TCR sequencing, of whom nearly 210 had received two doses of AZD1222 and around 26 had received two doses of the MenACWY control vaccine. Trial participants were enrolled by age into 18-55, 56-69 and 70-plus year subgroups, with roughly 150, 30 and 60 TCR-sequenced participants respectively. General conclusions and limits of the study: Epitopes outside the regions mutated in the B.1.351 and B.1.1.7 variants were reportedly recognized by nearly half of the unique spike-specific TCRs. The vaccine-associated CD4 TCRs covered the entire spike protein, and the dominant responses fell in regions 160-218 and 743-854. In the small 56-69-year group, the increase in depth fell short of significance, most likely because of low power. Because no samples from the day 14 peak response were available, repertoires could be characterized only after the peak T cell response. Spike-specific TCR breadth and depth rose significantly after two AZD1222 doses compared with day 0 and with MenACWY recipients. Most participants were white British and females outnumbered males, and the authors suggested that clonal diversity may have been underestimated. Conclusions about previously exposed vaccinees were limited because only six AZD1222 recipients were SARS-CoV-2 seropositive at baseline.

The meaning of the sample's time point label: baseline before first vaccination. The vaccinee samples were drawn from two UK trials, COV001 and COV002, one of which was a single-blind randomized controlled phase 2/3 trial testing AZD1222 (ChAdOx1 nCoV-19) in healthy adults. For TCRbeta chain sequencing, PBMC samples from trial participants were taken at day 0 and at day 28 after the second dose. Reading from cysteine to phenylalanine, the CDR3 counts 14 amino acids. The entry retains the CDR3 DNA only, 42 bases that are in frame from base 1. Taken from the germline V gene (reference sequence), the CDR1 and CDR2 loops are PRHDT and FYEKMQ.

Recombination linked TRBV13 to TRBJ2-7; no D segment can be confidently identified. This TCR was sampled from an adult in good health. The source material was peripheral blood, sampled on day 0 of AZD1222 vaccination. CDR3 loop: CASSQSWPSFEQYF. In nucleotide form, the sequence is TGTGCCAGCAGTCAAAGTTGGCCCTCCTTCGAGCAGTACTTC.